This T cell receptor (beta chain) came from a study of shared clonotypes between healthy human individuals (TCRdb year 2020). Notes on the research overall: A couple of women and a few men aged 18 to 49 years were included in the cohort. Different laboratories and diverse techniques were used to prepare libraries and sequence TCR repertoires, to increase sequencing depth and limit assay-specific biases. To estimate repertoire size and how much clonotype sharing occurs between individuals, the study deeply sequenced the blood TCR repertoires of five healthy adults. Leukapheresis yielded between about 0.94 and 8.9 billion PBMCs per donor. Per donor, three plates each were used for CD4 naive and CD4 memory, two for CD8 naive, and one for CD8 memory. The full study reports these points: Naive subsets generally had larger estimated clonotype richness than memory subsets did. Pairwise subsampling indicated that sequencing depth was expected to affect the degree of clonotype sharing among donors. Compared with non-shared clonotypes, the clonotypes found in all four sorted-subset donors had higher generation probabilities. Only blood was sampled, and tissue TCR repertoires likely differ from those in blood. Across a few donors, around 5% of naive CD4, approximately 4% of naive CD8, around 2.1% of memory CD4, and 0.4% of memory CD8 clonotypes were shared. The genetic and exposure-history diversity represented was limited by the small number of donors. Rarefaction of sorted-subset datasets indicated incomplete sequencing despite the large sequencing depth.

Healthy HIV-negative adults with no recently reported acute infections or vaccinations were included as donors. Every donor was a Caucasian adult residing in Nashville, Tennessee, USA. CD4+ T cells were enriched through magnetic negative selection, after which naive cells were positively selected on CD45RA and the remaining negative fraction served as the memory subset. Blood was collected by leukapheresis, and PBMCs were isolated by Ficoll-Histopaque density gradient centrifugation and then cryopreserved in liquid nitrogen vapor phase. Purity and quantity of every magnetically sorted T cell population were checked by analytical flow cytometry. From each sorted fraction, genomic DNA was isolated and quantified by UV absorbance on a Nanodrop 2000c. The junction shows trimming of 3 bases on V and 8 bases on J, plus 11 bases between the germline ends. The germline V gene provides CDR1 KGHSH and CDR2 LQKENI. Taken from cysteine to phenylalanine, the CDR3 has 13 residues. Just the 39-base CDR3 DNA is kept, in frame starting at base 1.

With respect to this clone: Its antigen is currently not known. Per-nucleotide qualities are absent, and no much larger clonotype sits a single base away.

Using the deep immunoSEQ assay, multiplex PCR amplified TCR CDR3 regions from genomic DNA. Genomic DNA extracted from each cell subset was distributed evenly over all wells of several immunoSEQ 96-well plates, and each plate served as one replicate. For sorted subsets, around 200 ng genomic DNA, equal to 30,000 or so T cell genomes, was loaded into each replicate PCR. The purified libraries were quantified using a Qubit 3.0 fluorometer, sized with a Bioanalyzer 2100, and then quantified again using the KAPA Library Quantification kit. Every immunoSEQ 96-well plate was sequenced on a separate single-read 150-cycle Illumina NextSeq 550 flow cell. Turning to the authors' computational methods: Because the immunoSEQ output held only junctional sequences and lacked quality scores, the filtering could not match the filtering applied to full-length reads. Sequences were annotated with PyIR, a Python wrapper for IgBLAST v1.9, and V/J genes and CDR3 were assigned using IMGT germline references. Reads with weak V/J assignments (E-value above 1e-6), missing CDR3, stop codons, out-of-frame junctions, or ambiguous translated residues were removed. V3J clonotypes were defined as sequences sharing an identical inferred V gene, J gene, and CDR3 amino acid sequence. To compute the percentage overlap between repertoires, the number of shared unique clonotypes was divided by the size of the smaller repertoire. Richness of each repertoire was evaluated using RTK rarefaction, the Chao1 estimator, and Recon v2.1 estimates of unobserved clonotypes. For all TCRbeta clonotypes obtained by the gDNA method from a few donors, generation probabilities were computed with OLGA. TCRdb retrieved this table from immuneACCESS and kept in-frame rearrangements only. Not all clones are present; in checked studies, unresolved V genes account for under half, and no reason is known for the remainder. D and trimming come from the DNA, and the V and J calls and clone size come from that table. In all, the sample holds roughly 1.5 million clones, and around 98% of those were seen once. Of the sample, around 0.47% falls within the top ten clones.

This clonotype originated in a man aged 25-45 years in good health. The source material was naive CD4+ T cells sorted from blood. The sample's cell subset or site label, decoded: CD45RA+ positively selected. Recombination linked TRBV18 to TRBJ1-3, with the D gene not confidently named. Read as DNA, the sequence is TGTGCCAGCTCACCGTACGATGGGGACACCATATATTTT. Its protein product is CASSPYDGDTIYF.